The clone carrying this T cell receptor beta chain has a handful of counts. Germline lookup yields CDR1 LNHDA and CDR2 SQIVND (reference sequence). Trimming pared 3 bases from V and 1 base from J, leaving 6 bases between. This CDR3 is 13 amino acids long. The data originate from a study of regulatory T cells in long-lasting Graves disease. Time point reported: newly diagnosed GD, antithyroid drugs for less than 3 months. PBMC-extracted RNA yielded the TCR library. Building of the TCR beta libraries involved iRepertoire HTBI primers and Arm-PCR of CDR3 regions. TCRdb re-called the multiplex PCR reads through MiXCR, storing one row per CDR3 protein. This sample has about 620,000 distinct CDR3 sequences; 16% occur once, and the top ten carry about 18%. The sample also formed part of further work on T cells in Graves' hyperthyroidism and ophthalmopathy.

The TCR was taken from a woman in her 30s with Graves disease. This chain uses TRBV19 with TRBJ1-1; D gene ambiguous. The sequenced sample was peripheral blood mononuclear cells (PBMCs), obtained at new diagnosis, from a patient treated with antithyroid drugs. CDR3 DNA: TGTGCCAGTAGTATCCTTGGGAACACTGAAGCTTTCTTT. Its protein product is CASSILGNTEAFF.